These 29 T cell receptor beta chains came from one sample sequenced in a study of blood T cell repertoires in COVID-19. The table came from immunoSEQ multiplex PCR; TCRdb's copy has only in-frame clones and leaves some out. The profile shows 250,000 to 350,000 clones, approximately 87% of them singletons. Sequenced input: peripheral blood. Receptors originate from a woman in her fifties or sixties who had recovered from COVID-19.

This chain uses TRBV6-1 with TRBJ2-2; 9 nucleotides align to TRBD1. CDR1 and CDR2 from the germline V gene are MNHNS and SASEGT. The CDR3 is 15 amino acids. The ends lost 2 bases at V and 7 bases at J; junction bases unmatched: 5. The CDR3 is CASSETGGNVGELFF. The DNA of the CDR3 is TGTGCCAGCAGTGAAACAGGGGGCAATGTCGGGGAGCTGTTTTTT.

The chain is built from TRBV7-8 and TRBJ1-2, with D perhaps TRBD1 (6 bases). The V gene lost 0 bases and the J gene lost 4 bases, with 12 bases spanning the gap. The CDR3 is made up of 15 amino acids. CDR1 is SGHVS, CDR2 FQNEAQ, per germline. The CDR3 protein is CASSLAAGVGYGYTF. The CDR3 DNA reads TGTGCCAGCAGCTTAGCTGCAGGGGTTGGCTATGGCTACACCTTC.

This chain uses TRBV19 with TRBJ2-7, with a possible D match to TRBD2 (6 bases). This CDR3 comprises 12 residues. Trimming took off 5 bases at V and 6 bases at J, with 11 bases between the two ends. CDR1 is LNHDA and CDR2 is SQIVND in the germline V gene (reference sequence). The CDR3 DNA follows: TGTGCCAGTAGTGGCCCCGGGGGCGAGCAGTACTTC. Translated, it gives CASSGPGGEQYF.

V is TRBV2 and J is TRBJ1-4, with TRBD1 matching over 10 bases. Germline CDR1 is SNHLY and CDR2 is FYNNEI. The ends lost 4 bases at V and 6 bases at J; junction bases unmatched: 8. This CDR3 region has 16 residues. The CDR3 nucleotides are TGTGCCAGCAGTGTGGGGAGGGACAGGGGTTATGAAAAACTGTTTTTT. Translation gives CASSVGRDRGYEKLFF.

The chain couples TRBV29-1 to TRBJ1-2; perhaps TRBD1 as D (5 bases). The length of the CDR3 is 13 residues. Germline lookup yields CDR1 SQVTM and CDR2 ANQGSEA. V was clipped by 4 bases and J by 8 bases, with 17 bases between them. CDR3 nucleotide sequence: TGCAGCGTTGCTGAAGGACTAGGGGCGGGCTACACCTTC. Protein product: CSVAEGLGAGYTF.

The rearrangement joins TRBV2 to TRBJ2-7; 12 bases map to TRBD2. CDR3 length: 14 residues. V shed 10 bases and J 2 bases; nucleotides not matched to a gene: 6. Germline CDR1 and CDR2: SNHLY and FYNNEI. Written as DNA, the CDR3 is TGTGCCACCGCGTGGACTAGCGGGGCCTACGAGCAGTACTTC. It codes for CATAWTSGAYEQYF.

This clone was seen a few times. This chain links TRBV6-5 with TRBJ1-1; 7 bases are a match to TRBD1. CDR3 length: 15 amino acids. V lost 7 bases to trimming and J lost 1 base; unmatched junction nucleotides: 9. Germline loops: CDR1 MNHEY, CDR2 SVGAGI. This CDR3 is CASKRQGLGNTEAFF. Written as DNA, the CDR3 is TGTGCCAGCAAACGACAGGGATTGGGGAACACTGAAGCTTTCTTT.

The V call is TRBV30, the J call TRBJ2-7; D is unclear. The germline V gene encodes CDR1 GTSNPN and CDR2 SVGIG (reference sequence). V was pared by 3 bases and J by 8 bases, with 11 bases between. The CDR3 length is 11 residues. The CDR3 nucleotides are TGTGCCTGGAGGTTGGGCAGACAGCAGTACTTC. It is translated as CAWRLGRQQYF.

This chain connects TRBV12-3 or TRBV12-4 to TRBJ1-2; TRBD1 aligns across 7 bases. Losses at the gene ends were 6 bases for V and 4 bases for J; bases not matched to a gene: 5. The CDR3 totals 13 residues. CDR3 loop: CASRLGQAYGYTF. The DNA of the CDR3 is TGTGCCAGCAGGCTAGGACAGGCCTATGGCTACACCTTC.

The rearrangement links TRBV6-5 to TRBJ2-7, with 8 bases lining up with TRBD1. CDR1 is MNHEY, CDR2 SVGAGI, per germline. J gave up 3 bases and V 5 bases, and 6 bases lay outside the gene matches. The CDR3 runs 14 residues. The CDR3 DNA sequence: TGTGCCAGCAGTCCAAGGACAGGGAACTACGAGCAGTACTTC. It translates to CASSPRTGNYEQYF.

The rearrangement uses TRBV7-9 and TRBJ2-2; D is possibly TRBD2 (5 bases). The CDR3 is 15 amino acids. Germline CDR1 SEHNR, CDR2 FQNEAQ (reference sequence). V dropped 3 bases and J dropped 5 bases, with 13 bases sitting between them. As DNA, the CDR3 is TGTGCCAGCAGCTTTTTTGCCGGAGGAACCGGGGAGCTGTTTTTT. Amino acid sequence: CASSFFAGGTGELFF.

This chain links TRBV16 with TRBJ1-4; D gene unclear. This CDR3 is 18 amino acids long. V lost 0 bases, J lost 4 bases, and 18 bases lay in between. Germline CDR1 is KGHSY and CDR2 is FQNENV. The CDR3 protein is CASSQSFRNLELNEKLFF. CDR3 nucleotides: TGTGCCAGCAGCCAATCGTTTCGGAACCTGGAGCTTAATGAAAAACTGTTTTTT.

The chain combines TRBV9 with TRBJ2-3; 12 nucleotides match TRBD2. CDR1 SGDLS and CDR2 YYNGEE come from the germline V gene. The V gene end was trimmed by 4 bases and the J gene end by 0 bases; junction bases not matched to a gene: 9. This CDR3 has 18 residues. The CDR3 DNA is TGTGCCAGCAGCTCCCTAGCGGGAGGGCCCACTAGCACAGATACGCAGTATTTT. As protein: CASSSLAGGPTSTDTQYF.

V is TRBV28 and J is TRBJ1-2; 10 positions match TRBD1. The CDR3 extends over 14 amino acids. The V gene's germline CDR1 is MDHEN and CDR2 SYDVKM. J lost 7 bases, V lost 6 bases, and 8 bases had no gene match. The CDR3 protein is CASREDRGLSGYTF. In DNA form, the CDR3 reads TGTGCCAGCAGGGAAGACAGGGGGCTTTCTGGCTACACCTTC.

The chain has TRBV12-5 and TRBJ2-2; 7 nucleotides align to TRBD2. CDR3 length equals 17 residues. J lost 4 bases, V lost 0 bases, and 8 bases had no gene match. Germline V lookup: CDR1 LGHNT, CDR2 FRNRAP. The CDR3 DNA sequence: TGTGCTAGTGGTTTGGTACTGGGCGGGAGTATCACCGGGGAGCTGTTTTTT. Protein: CASGLVLGGSITGELFF.

The chain carries TRBV3-1 (or the pseudogene TRBV3-2) and TRBJ2-7; D is possibly TRBD2 (6 bases). The CDR3 consists of 15 residues. Between the trimmed V and J ends, which lost 0 bases and 4 bases, there was a span of 13 bases. The germline V gene has CDR1 LGHDT and CDR2 YNNKEL (reference sequence). CDR3 sequence: CASSQEGGRGYEQYF. CDR3 DNA sequence: TGTGCCAGCAGCCAAGAGGGAGGACGAGGGTACGAGCAGTACTTC.

The chain joins TRBV9 to TRBJ2-5, with D tentatively TRBD2 (5 bases). The V and J ends lost 2 bases and 2 bases respectively, with 13 bases between them. The CDR3 has 15 residues. CDR1 is SGDLS, CDR2 YYNGEE, per germline. The CDR3 bases are TGTGCCAGCAGCGTTGGGTCTAGCCAACAAGAGACCCAGTACTTC. Translated: CASSVGSSQQETQYF.

This clone was counted once. The chain carries TRBV7-9 and TRBJ2-2; 9 nucleotides align to TRBD2. The V and J ends lost 6 bases and 6 bases, in that order; junction bases with no gene match: 2. Germline-derived CDR1 and CDR2 are SEHNR and FQNEAQ (reference sequence). The CDR3 is 13 residues long. The CDR3 protein is CASRGLASGELFF. The CDR3 DNA is TGTGCCAGCAGAGGACTAGCGTCCGGGGAGCTGTTTTTT.

The chain joins TRBV20-1 to TRBJ1-1; D gene unclear. In germline, CDR1 is DFQATT, CDR2 SNEGSKA (reference sequence). The CDR3 totals 12 residues. The germline V and J ends were trimmed by 3 bases and 3 bases, with 8 bases remaining between them. CDR3 coding DNA: TGCAGTGCTAGTGGAGCGTACACTGAAGCTTTCTTT. Translating it yields CSASGAYTEAFF.

V gene TRBV5-4 combines with J gene TRBJ2-2, with D possibly being TRBD2 (5 bases). Deletions cut 3 bases from V and 4 bases from J, with 10 bases between. There are 14 residues in the CDR3. The germline CDR1 and CDR2 sequences are SGHNT and YYREEE (reference sequence). DNA of the CDR3: TGTGCCAGCAGCTCGGGATTACTCACCGGGGAGCTGTTTTTT. Protein: CASSSGLLTGELFF.

This rearrangement joins TRBV28 to TRBJ2-6; 7 bases agree with TRBD1. Germline V lookup: CDR1 MDHEN, CDR2 SYDVKM. With V trimmed by 5 bases and J by 1 base, 11 bases remained unmatched. The CDR3 is 18 residues long. The CDR3 region is CASSPPGQRLSGANVLTF. The CDR3 region has the DNA TGTGCCAGCAGTCCTCCGGGACAGAGATTGTCTGGGGCCAACGTCCTGACTTTC.

The rearrangement links TRBV5-1 to TRBJ1-1; TRBD1 is a possible D gene (6 bases). This CDR3 spans 15 amino acids. Germline V gives CDR1 SGHRS, CDR2 YFSETQ. V was cut by 4 bases and J by 2 bases, with 15 bases left in between. The CDR3 region is CASSKRGGPNTEAFF. The CDR3 DNA reads TGCGCCAGCAGCAAAAGGGGGGGACCTAACACTGAAGCTTTCTTT. Combining the CDR3 with reference TRBV5-1 and TRBJ1-1 gives the whole variable domain KAGVTQTPRYLIKTRGQQVTLSCSPISGHRSVSWYQQTPGQGLQFLFEYFSETQRNKGNFPGRFSGRQFSNSRSEMNVSTLELGDSALYLCASSKRGGPNTEAFFGQGTRLTVV.

This clone was seen ten or more times. This specimen includes other DNA sequences encoding the same CDR3. The chain couples TRBV19 to TRBJ2-1, with 9 bases identical to TRBD2. Germline CDR1 is LNHDA and CDR2 is SQIVND (reference sequence). CDR3 length equals 15 residues. V was clipped by 5 bases and J by 4 bases; unmatched bases: 6. CDR3 loop: CASSVTSGAYNEQFF. The CDR3 nucleotides read TGTGCCAGTAGTGTGACTAGCGGAGCATACAATGAGCAGTTCTTC.

The rearrangement links TRBV6-5 to TRBJ1-1; D not certain. V was clipped by 7 bases and J by 5 bases, with 11 bases between them. CDR1 and CDR2 from the germline V gene are MNHEY and SVGAGI. This CDR3 spans 12 amino acids. The CDR3 loop reads CASTPLGTEAFF. CDR3 sequence (DNA): TGTGCCAGCACCCCTCTCGGGACTGAAGCTTTCTTT.

This clone has only a few counts. The same CDR3 can be traced to other DNA sequences in this sample. The chain carries TRBV18 and TRBJ1-5, with 9 bases fitting TRBD1. With 3 bases clipped from V and 4 bases from J, the junction kept 1 base outside the gene matches. In germline, CDR1 is KGHSH, CDR2 LQKENI. The CDR3 spans 14 residues. CDR3 nucleotide sequence: TGTGCCAGCTCACCGGGACAGGGTAATCAGCCCCAGCATTTT. Translated, it gives CASSPGQGNQPQHF.

This clone was seen once. The chain links TRBV6-6 to TRBJ1-1; 10 bases align to TRBD1. V was clipped by 5 bases and J by 6 bases; unmatched bases: 9. From germline, CDR1 is MNHNY and CDR2 SVGAGI (reference sequence). This CDR3 comprises 15 residues. CDR3 sequence (DNA): TGTGCCAGCAGTGCCCCGGGACAGGGGATCGCTGAAGCTTTCTTT. Translated, it gives CASSAPGQGIAEAFF.

The chain couples TRBV5-1 to TRBJ2-1, with 13 positions matching TRBD2. In germline, CDR1 is SGHRS, CDR2 YFSETQ. V trimming: 2 bases; J trimming: 9 bases; junction bases outside the gene matches: 2. CDR3 length: 14 residues. This CDR3 reads CASSFTSGRGEQFF. CDR3 bases: TGCGCCAGCAGCTTTACTAGCGGGAGGGGTGAGCAGTTCTTC.

The V call is TRBV28, the J call TRBJ1-2, with TRBD1 matching over 8 bases. Germline CDR1 and CDR2: MDHEN and SYDVKM. J was trimmed by 4 bases and V by 7 bases; bases with no gene match: 11. The CDR3 covers 15 residues. The CDR3 is CASTSSRQGSYGYTF. CDR3 DNA: TGTGCCAGCACCTCATCAAGACAGGGGAGCTATGGCTACACCTTC.

This clone was recorded once. The gene calls are TRBV10-1 and TRBJ1-1, with a tentative D call TRBD1 (6 bases). The germline V gene encodes CDR1 WNHNN and CDR2 SYGVQD (reference sequence). Trimming took 7 bases from V and 5 from J, leaving 20 bases between them. The CDR3 loop spans 15 amino acids. The CDR3 spells CASTGGWGARTEAFF. The DNA for the CDR3 is TGCGCCAGCACCGGGGGGTGGGGGGCAAGGACTGAAGCTTTCTTT.